A selection of T cell receptor beta chains follows, all from one sample in a study of cytomegalovirus exposure and HLA in healthy donors. Generated by immunoSEQ multiplex PCR, the TCRdb table keeps only in-frame clones and is missing some. The sample has 210,000 or so clones, about four fifths seen once; the top ten hold around 9.6%. Sequencing used PBMCs. The source of these receptors is a woman in her forties or fifties in good health and CMV-seropositive. Each CDR3 is given with its conserved first and last residue. The order of the fields is J gene, clone size, D gene, V gene, CDR3 protein, CDR3 DNA. D genes are given only for firm matches. Not every row has a clone size; where given, it reads once, few, many or a size class.

TRBJ1-3 NA NA TRBV6-5 CASSSPSGTIYF TGTGCCAGCAGTTCTCCGTCGGGCACCATATATTTT
TRBJ2-1 NA TRBD1 TRBV6-1 CASSLSTGDEQFF TGTGCCAGCAGTTTATCGACAGGGGATGAGCAGTTCTTC
TRBJ1-1 NA NA TRBV9 CASSVGREDTQAFF TGTGCCAGCAGCGTAGGCAGGGAGGACACCCAAGCTTTCTTT
TRBJ1-3 few TRBD1 TRBV7-2 CASSRRGTVENTIYF TGTGCCAGCAGCCGGAGGGGGACAGTCGAAAACACCATATATTTT
TRBJ2-2 NA NA TRBV9 CASSVAGGELFF TGTGCCAGCAGCGTAGCGGGCGGGGAGCTGTTTTTT
TRBJ1-5 NA NA TRBV4-1 CASSQDLSFWQPQHF TGCGCCAGCAGCCAAGACCTCAGTTTTTGGCAGCCCCAGCATTTT
TRBJ1-5 NA TRBD1 TRBV5-1 CASSLRAGGSQPQHF TGCGCCAGCAGCTTAAGGGCAGGGGGTAGTCAGCCCCAGCATTTT
TRBJ2-2 once NA TRBV7-3 CASSLRPRAGELFF TGTGCCAGCAGCTTACGGCCGAGGGCCGGGGAGCTGTTTTTT
TRBJ2-5 NA NA TRBV7-6 CASSLYGLGETQYF TGTGCCAGCAGCTTATACGGACTCGGGGAGACCCAGTACTTC
TRBJ2-7 NA NA TRBV28 CASTMGGATYEQYF TGTGCCAGCACCATGGGGGGGGCGACCTACGAGCAGTACTTC
TRBJ1-3 NA NA TRBV7-2 CASSRIRSGNTIYF TGCGCCAGCAGCCGCATCAGGTCTGGAAACACCATATATTTT
TRBJ2-2 once TRBD1 TRBV7-8 CASSATRTGANTGELFF TGTGCCAGCAGCGCTACTAGGACAGGGGCGAACACCGGGGAGCTGTTTTTT
TRBJ2-3 NA NA TRBV29-1 CSVEDRVGGPDTQYF TGCAGCGTTGAAGACCGCGTGGGGGGGCCAGATACGCAGTATTTT
TRBJ1-1 NA NA TRBV2 CASAGWTEAFF TGTGCCAGCGCGGGGTGGACTGAAGCTTTCTTT
TRBJ1-2 NA TRBD1 TRBV19 CASSSPDRGLYGYTF TGTGCCAGTAGCAGCCCTGACAGGGGGCTCTATGGCTACACCTTC
TRBJ2-7 once TRBD2 TRBV5-6 CASSLGLASYEQYF TGTGCCAGCAGCTTGGGACTAGCGAGCTACGAGCAGTACTTC
TRBJ2-7 NA NA TRBV28 CASSFRQFGALPYEQYF TGTGCCAGCAGTTTTAGGCAGTTTGGAGCCCTTCCCTACGAGCAGTACTTC
TRBJ1-5 NA NA TRBV30 CAWSRVSQPQHF TGTGCCTGGAGTAGAGTTTCTCAGCCCCAGCATTTT
TRBJ2-1 NA NA TRBV9 CASSSRFHNEQFF TGTGCCAGCAGCTCGAGGTTCCACAATGAGCAGTTCTTC
TRBJ2-7 once TRBD1 TRBV18 CASSRQGNSYEQYF TGTGCCAGCTCTAGACAGGGCAACTCCTACGAGCAGTACTTC
TRBJ2-1 NA NA TRBV5-1 CASGGYLPDGADEQFF TGCGCCAGCGGGGGGTACTTACCAGATGGGGCCGATGAGCAGTTCTTC
TRBJ2-3 NA NA TRBV7-2 CASSIPSTDTQYF TGTGCCAGCAGCATCCCAAGCACAGATACGCAGTATTTT
TRBJ1-1 NA NA TRBV29-1 CSIWGPLEAFF TGCAGCATTTGGGGGCCGCTAGAAGCTTTCTTT
TRBJ2-1 once NA TRBV29-1 CSVVDSRGLSHNEQFF TGCAGCGTTGTGGACAGCCGAGGGTTGAGTCACAATGAGCAGTTCTTC
TRBJ2-1 NA TRBD1 TRBV7-2 CASSLASGGGYNEQFF TGTGCCAGCAGCTTAGCATCAGGGGGCGGCTACAATGAGCAGTTCTTC
TRBJ2-7 once TRBD1 TRBV5-5 CASSHRQGVSEQYF TGTGCCAGCAGCCATAGACAGGGGGTGAGCGAGCAGTACTTC
TRBJ2-3 NA NA TRBV5-1 CASSFSTRPDTQYF TGCGCCAGCAGCTTTTCAACTAGACCAGATACGCAGTATTTT
TRBJ2-5 NA NA TRBV27 CASREGARETQYF TGTGCCAGCAGGGAAGGGGCGCGGGAGACCCAGTACTTC
TRBJ1-1 NA NA TRBV5-1 CASSLGIEHYDTEAFF TGCGCCAGCAGCTTAGGTATTGAACACTATGACACTGAAGCTTTCTTT
TRBJ2-6 NA NA TRBV18 CASSPGASGANVLTF TGTGCCAGCTCACCGGGCGCTTCCGGGGCCAACGTCCTGACTTTC
TRBJ2-7 NA TRBD1 TRBV13 CASSLPNRGDYEQYF TGTGCCAGCAGCTTGCCGAACAGGGGCGACTACGAGCAGTACTTC
TRBJ2-5 NA TRBD1 TRBV30 CAWSVWGIRQGGETQYF TGTGCCTGGAGTGTATGGGGGATCCGACAGGGCGGTGAGACCCAGTACTTC
TRBJ2-2 few NA TRBV9 CASSVTYRAGTGELFF TGTGCCAGCAGCGTAACCTACAGGGCGGGCACCGGGGAGCTGTTTTTT
TRBJ1-1 few NA TRBV4-3 CASSQGEGYEAFF TGCGCCAGCAGCCAAGGGGAGGGTTATGAAGCTTTCTTT
TRBJ2-2 NA NA TRBV19 CASTSLGAGNTGELFF TGTGCCAGTACCTCGCTGGGGGCTGGGAACACCGGGGAGCTGTTTTTT
TRBJ1-2 NA NA TRBV6-1 CASSEARYGYTF TGTGCCAGCAGTGAAGCTAGATATGGCTACACCTTC
TRBJ2-1 few NA TRBV28 CASSLQGVGSYNEQFF TGTGCCAGCAGTTTGCAAGGGGTGGGTTCCTACAATGAGCAGTTCTTC
TRBJ2-3 NA TRBD2 TRBV28 CASRRGGLADTQYF TGTGCCAGCAGACGGGGGGGCCTCGCAGATACGCAGTATTTT
TRBJ2-3 NA NA TRBV19 CASSIGQAGDTQYF TGTGCCAGTAGTATAGGTCAGGCTGGAGATACGCAGTATTTT
TRBJ2-1 NA NA TRBV10-3 CATGGPESYNEQFF TGTGCCACCGGGGGGCCCGAGTCCTACAATGAGCAGTTCTTC
TRBJ2-7 NA TRBD1 TRBV7-2 CASSLGTGGKEQYF TGTGCCAGCAGCTTAGGGACAGGGGGAAAGGAGCAGTACTTC
TRBJ2-7 once NA TRBV23-1 CADSRRDPAYEQYF TGCGCCGACAGCCGGAGGGACCCTGCCTACGAGCAGTACTTC
TRBJ1-6 NA NA TRBV9 CASSVGSSSYNSPLHF TGTGCCAGCAGCGTGGGGAGCAGCTCCTATAATTCACCCCTCCACTTT
TRBJ1-2 NA TRBD1 TRBV6-5 CASSWGQGASYGYTF TGTGCCAGCAGTTGGGGACAGGGGGCATCCTATGGCTACACCTTC
TRBJ1-3 NA TRBD1 TRBV9 CASSVAGQGASGNTIYF TGTGCCAGCAGCGTAGCTGGACAGGGGGCTTCTGGAAACACCATATATTTT
TRBJ1-1 few NA TRBV4-3 CASSDTGILNTEAFF TGCGCCAGCAGCGACACAGGTATCTTGAACACTGAAGCTTTCTTT
TRBJ1-3 NA NA TRBV6-1 CASTQRGAGNTIYF TGTGCCAGCACCCAAAGGGGCGCTGGAAACACCATATATTTT
TRBJ2-5 NA NA TRBV2 CASRRDSPSETQYF TGTGCCAGCAGGCGGGACAGCCCTTCGGAGACCCAGTACTTC
TRBJ1-1 NA NA TRBV19 CASRQGVNTEAFF TGTGCCAGTAGACAGGGTGTGAACACTGAAGCTTTCTTT
TRBJ2-5 NA NA TRBV5-1 CASSLDRVVGATQYF TGCGCCAGCAGCTTGGACAGGGTCGTGGGGGCGACCCAGTACTTC